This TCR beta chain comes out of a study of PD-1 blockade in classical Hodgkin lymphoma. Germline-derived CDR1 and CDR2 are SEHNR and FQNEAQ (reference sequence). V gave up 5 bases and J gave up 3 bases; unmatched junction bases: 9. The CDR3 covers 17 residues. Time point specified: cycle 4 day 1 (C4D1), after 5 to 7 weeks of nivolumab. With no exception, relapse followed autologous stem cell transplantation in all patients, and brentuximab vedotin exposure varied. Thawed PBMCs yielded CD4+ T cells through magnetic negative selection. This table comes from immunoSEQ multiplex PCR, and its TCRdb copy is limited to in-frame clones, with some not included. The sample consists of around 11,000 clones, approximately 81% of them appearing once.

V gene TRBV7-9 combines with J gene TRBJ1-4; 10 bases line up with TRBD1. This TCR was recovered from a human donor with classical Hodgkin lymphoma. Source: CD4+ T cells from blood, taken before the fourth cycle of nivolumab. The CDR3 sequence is CASSVGQGRGANEKLFF. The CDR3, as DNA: TGTGCCAGCAGCGTGGGACAGGGGAGGGGAGCTAATGAAAAACTGTTTTTT.